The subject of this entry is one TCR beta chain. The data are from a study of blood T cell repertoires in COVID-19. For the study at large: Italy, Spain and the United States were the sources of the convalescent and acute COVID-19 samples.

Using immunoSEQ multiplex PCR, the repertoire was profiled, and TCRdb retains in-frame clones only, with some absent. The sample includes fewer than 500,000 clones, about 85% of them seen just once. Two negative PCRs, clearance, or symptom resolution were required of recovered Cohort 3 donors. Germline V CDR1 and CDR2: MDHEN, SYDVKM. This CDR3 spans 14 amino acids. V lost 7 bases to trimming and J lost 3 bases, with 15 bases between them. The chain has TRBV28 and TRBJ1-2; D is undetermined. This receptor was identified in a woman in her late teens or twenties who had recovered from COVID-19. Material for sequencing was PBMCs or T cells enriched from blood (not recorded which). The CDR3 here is CASNSRAGHYGYTF. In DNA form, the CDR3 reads TGTGCCAGCAACAGTAGAGCGGGCCACTATGGCTACACCTTC.